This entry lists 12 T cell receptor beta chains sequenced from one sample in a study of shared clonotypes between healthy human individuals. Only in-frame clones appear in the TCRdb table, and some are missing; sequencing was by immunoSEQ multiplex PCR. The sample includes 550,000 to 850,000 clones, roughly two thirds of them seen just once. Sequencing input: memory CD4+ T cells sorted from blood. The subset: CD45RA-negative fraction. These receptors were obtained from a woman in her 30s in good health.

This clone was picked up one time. The DNA of the CDR3 is TGTGCCAGCAGCTTGCGGTCCGGGAAAGAGACCCAGTACTTC. It translates to CASSLRSGKETQYF. V is TRBV5-4 and J is TRBJ2-5; D might be TRBD2 (5 bases). In germline, CDR1 is SGHNT, CDR2 YYREEE (reference sequence). Trimming shortened V by 1 base and J by 3 bases, and 10 bases separated the two germline ends. The CDR3 runs 14 residues.

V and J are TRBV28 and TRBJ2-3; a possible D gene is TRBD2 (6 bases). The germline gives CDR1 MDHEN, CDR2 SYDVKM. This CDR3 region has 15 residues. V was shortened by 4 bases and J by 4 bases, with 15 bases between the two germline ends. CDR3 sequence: CASSSGTASADTQYF. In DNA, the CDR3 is TGTGCCAGCAGTTCCGGGACGGCTAGCGCAGATACGCAGTATTTT.

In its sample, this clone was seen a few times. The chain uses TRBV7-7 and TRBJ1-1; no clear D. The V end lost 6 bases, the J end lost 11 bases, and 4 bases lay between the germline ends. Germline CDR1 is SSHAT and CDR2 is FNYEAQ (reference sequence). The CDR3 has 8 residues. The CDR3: CASRSAFF. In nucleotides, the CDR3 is TGTGCCAGCAGATCCGCTTTCTTT.

In DNA form, the CDR3 reads TGTGCCAGCAGTGGGACAGGGGGCGCAGATACGCAGTATTTT. Translation: CASSGTGGADTQYF. This chain links TRBV6-1 with TRBJ2-3; the match to TRBD1 covers 11 bases. The germline V gene encodes CDR1 MNHNS and CDR2 SASEGT. Germline trimming cut 4 bases from V and 4 bases from J; bases unmatched to any gene: 1. The CDR3 totals 14 residues.

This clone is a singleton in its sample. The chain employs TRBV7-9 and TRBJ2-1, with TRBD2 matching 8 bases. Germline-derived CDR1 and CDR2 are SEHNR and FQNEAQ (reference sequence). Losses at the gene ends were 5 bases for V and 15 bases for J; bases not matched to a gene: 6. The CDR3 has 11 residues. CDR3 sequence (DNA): TGTGCCAGCAGCCCGGGGGGGGCGGCGTTCTTC. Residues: CASSPGGAAFF.

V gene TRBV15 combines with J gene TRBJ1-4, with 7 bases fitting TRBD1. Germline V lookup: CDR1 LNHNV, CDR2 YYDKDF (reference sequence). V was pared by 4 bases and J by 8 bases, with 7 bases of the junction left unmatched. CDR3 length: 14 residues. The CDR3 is CATSKGTVQEKLFF. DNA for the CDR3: TGTGCCACCAGCAAAGGGACAGTTCAGGAAAAACTGTTTTTT.

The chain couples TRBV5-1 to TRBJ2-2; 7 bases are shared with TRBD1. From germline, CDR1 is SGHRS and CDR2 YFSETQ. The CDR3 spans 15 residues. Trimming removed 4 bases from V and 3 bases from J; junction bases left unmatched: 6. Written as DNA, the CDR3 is TGCGCCAGCAGCCAAGGGGGCCCGGACACCGGGGAGCTGTTTTTT. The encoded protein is CASSQGGPDTGELFF.

This chain's CDR3 is CSAKGPPGEQYF. CDR3 coding DNA: TGCAGCGCCAAGGGACCGCCGGGCGAGCAGTACTTC. J is TRBJ2-7 and V is TRBV29-1; D is tentatively TRBD1 or TRBD2 (5 bases each). The CDR3 covers 12 residues. Germline CDR1 and CDR2: SQVTM and ANQGSEA. Trimming removed 7 bases from V and 6 bases from J, with 16 bases in between.

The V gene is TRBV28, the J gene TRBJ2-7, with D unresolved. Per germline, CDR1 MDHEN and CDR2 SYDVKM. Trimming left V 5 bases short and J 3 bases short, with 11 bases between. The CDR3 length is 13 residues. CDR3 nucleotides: TGTGCCAGCAGTCCCCCCCCGGACTACGAGCAGTACTTC. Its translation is CASSPPPDYEQYF.

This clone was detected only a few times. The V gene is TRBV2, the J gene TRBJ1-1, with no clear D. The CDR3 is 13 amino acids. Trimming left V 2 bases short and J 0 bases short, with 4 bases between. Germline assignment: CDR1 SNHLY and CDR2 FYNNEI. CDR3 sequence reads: CASSEQVNTEAFF. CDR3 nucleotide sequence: TGTGCCAGCAGTGAACAGGTGAACACTGAAGCTTTCTTT.

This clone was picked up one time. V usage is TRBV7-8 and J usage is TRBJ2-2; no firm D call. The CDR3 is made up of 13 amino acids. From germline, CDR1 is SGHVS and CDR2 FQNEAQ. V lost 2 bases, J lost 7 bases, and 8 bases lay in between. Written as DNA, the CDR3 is TGTGCCAGCAGCTTATCCCAGAGCGGGGAGCTGTTTTTT. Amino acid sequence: CASSLSQSGELFF.

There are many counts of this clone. This CDR3 is CASKDGGTVLGEQYF. Here the CDR3 DNA reads TGTGCCAGCAAGGACGGGGGGACGGTTCTCGGCGAGCAGTACTTC. The chain carries TRBV28 and TRBJ2-7; 7 bases align to TRBD2. Germline V gives CDR1 MDHEN, CDR2 SYDVKM. After removal of 7 bases from V and 6 bases from J, the junction contained 15 bases not matched to a gene. The CDR3 length is 15 residues.